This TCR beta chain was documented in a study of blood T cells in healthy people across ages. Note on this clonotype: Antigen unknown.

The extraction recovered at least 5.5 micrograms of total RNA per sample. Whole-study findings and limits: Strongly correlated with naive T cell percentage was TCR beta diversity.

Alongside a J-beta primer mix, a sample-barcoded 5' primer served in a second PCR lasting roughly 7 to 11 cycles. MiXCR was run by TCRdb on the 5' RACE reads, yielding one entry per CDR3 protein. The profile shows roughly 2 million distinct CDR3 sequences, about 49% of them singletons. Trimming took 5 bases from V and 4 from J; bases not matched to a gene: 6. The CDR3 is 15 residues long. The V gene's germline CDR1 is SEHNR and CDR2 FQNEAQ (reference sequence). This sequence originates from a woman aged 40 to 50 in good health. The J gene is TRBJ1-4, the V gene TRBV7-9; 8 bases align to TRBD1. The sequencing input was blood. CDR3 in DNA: TGTGCCAGCAGCCGCCAGGGACAGGATAATGAAAAACTGTTTTTT. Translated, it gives CASSRQGQDNEKLFF. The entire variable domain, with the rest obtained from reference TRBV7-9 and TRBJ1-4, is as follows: DTGVSQNPRHKITKRGQNVTFRCDPISEHNRLYWYRQTLGQGPEFLTYFQNEAQLEKSRLLSDRFSAERPKGSFSTLEIQRTEQGDSAMYLCASSRQGQDNEKLFFGSGTQLSVL.